The 8 T cell receptor beta chains below were found in one sample sequenced in a study of OX40 agonist ivuxolimab in advanced cancers. Data came from immunoSEQ multiplex PCR; TCRdb stores just in-frame clones and leaves some out. The sample consists of 75,000 to 90,000 clones, 92% of them appearing once. The starting material was CD4+ or CD8+ T cells sorted from blood, obtained in a trial of the OX40 agonist ivuxolimab. These receptors were obtained from an adult with an advanced solid tumor such as melanoma, head and neck, liver or kidney cancer.

V is TRBV15 and J is TRBJ2-7; the match to TRBD1 covers 8 bases. V trimming: 7 bases; J trimming: 5 bases; junction bases outside the gene matches: 7. The CDR3 has 13 residues. Germline CDR1 is LNHNV and CDR2 is YYDKDF (reference sequence). For the CDR3, the DNA is TGTGCCACCACCCTACAGGGGGACAACGAGCAGTACTTC. Translated: CATTLQGDNEQYF.

This clone was found a few times. The V call is TRBV11-2, the J call TRBJ1-2, with 9 bases identical to TRBD1. The CDR3 loop spans 15 amino acids. The V gene end was trimmed by 2 bases and the J gene end by 4 bases; junction bases not matched to a gene: 5. The germline V gene encodes CDR1 SGHAT and CDR2 FQNNGV. This CDR3 reads CASSLTGQGGYGYTF. In nucleotides, the CDR3 is TGTGCCAGCAGCTTAACGGGACAGGGAGGCTATGGCTACACCTTC.

The V gene is TRBV4-1, the J gene TRBJ1-2; D is uncertain. This CDR3 region has 14 residues. Between the trimmed V and J ends, which lost 1 base and 1 base, there was a span of 7 bases. CDR1 is MGHRA and CDR2 is YSYEKL in the germline V gene. The CDR3 nucleotides are TGCGCCAGCAGCCAAGGGGCCCTTAACTATGGCTACACCTTC. Its protein product is CASSQGALNYGYTF.

V gene TRBV5-4 combines with J gene TRBJ1-1; 7 bases match TRBD1. This CDR3 is 14 amino acids long. V shed 3 bases, J shed 1 base, and the junction held 3 bases outside the gene matches. Per the germline V gene, CDR1 is SGHNT and CDR2 is YYREEE (reference sequence). The CDR3 sequence is CASSYRQGNTEAFF. The CDR3 region has the DNA TGTGCCAGCAGCTACAGACAGGGGAACACTGAAGCTTTCTTT.

Of note for this clone: Other DNA sequences in this sample translate to the same CDR3. The chain combines TRBV5-1 with TRBJ1-1; 11 nucleotides match TRBD1. Germline values: CDR1 SGHRS, CDR2 YFSETQ. Germline trimming cut 3 bases from V and 6 bases from J; bases unmatched to any gene: 13. This CDR3 contains 17 residues. The CDR3 region has the DNA TGCGCCAGCAGCTACCGCCCCGGGACAGGGGGAGGTGCTGAAGCTTTCTTT. It yields the protein CASSYRPGTGGGAEAFF.

J is TRBJ2-1 and V is TRBV7-9; TRBD2 agrees at 11 bases. This CDR3 region has 15 residues. V shed 5 bases and J 8 bases; nucleotides not matched to a gene: 8. Germline V CDR1 and CDR2: SEHNR, FQNEAQ (reference sequence). The CDR3 region has the DNA TGTGCCAGCAGCCGACTAGCGGGGAAGGTTGATGAGCAGTTCTTC. This translates into CASSRLAGKVDEQFF.

A remark on this clone: An end of the junction differs from the germline gene, which may be a read error. The chain has TRBV5-1 and TRBJ2-4; 11 nucleotides line up with TRBD1. Germline CDR1 and CDR2: SGHRS and YFSETQ. The CDR3 runs 13 residues. CDR3 sequence reads: CASSLVMGQGVFF. Written as DNA, the CDR3 is TGCGCCAGCAGCTTGGTAATGGGACAGGGGGTCTTTTTC.

This sequence joins TRBV5-1 and TRBJ2-1; D is possibly TRBD1 (5 bases). This CDR3 comprises 15 residues. Germline values: CDR1 SGHRS, CDR2 YFSETQ. V lost 0 bases and J lost 0, with 7 bases in between. The CDR3 DNA reads as TGCGCCAGCAGCTTGGGACAGAGCTCCTACAATGAGCAGTTCTTC. Translating it yields CASSLGQSSYNEQFF.